In its sample, the clone carrying this T cell receptor beta chain was seen many times. Its antigen remains unknown. With the library built for alpha chains, this beta chain is off target and its frequency is not meaningful. The sample belongs to a study of spatial heterogeneity in lung cancer. Study background: Sequence detection consistently recorded a greater number of beta-chain than alpha-chain sequences.

TCRdb ran MiXCR on the 5' RACE reads and lists one entry per CDR3 protein. In the table there are under 15,000 distinct CDR3 sequences, 3.9% of which are singletons. CDR1 WSHSY and CDR2 SAAADI come from the germline V gene. CDR3 length: 15 residues. V lost 2 bases and J lost 3, with 13 bases in between. Study findings and constraints: Follow-up blood showed ubiquitous expanded tumor TCRs less than blood at resection did.

Time point meaning: sample taken at primary tumor resection. In each case, whole RNA from tumor, nontumor lung or frozen PBMC was sequenced unsorted. A total of about 73 untreated early-stage non-small cell lung cancer patients served as donors. The material was PBMCs, obtained at surgery. This receptor was taken from a male donor with early-stage non-small cell lung cancer. The V gene is TRBV10-2, the J gene TRBJ2-5, with a tentative D call TRBD1 (6 bases). The CDR3 here is CASSELGGDEETQYF. The CDR3 DNA is TGCGCCAGCAGTGAGCTTGGGGGCGACGAAGAGACCCAGTACTTC.